These 7 T cell receptor beta chains originate from one sample sequenced in a study of cytomegalovirus exposure and HLA in healthy donors. In the PCR, 60 Vbeta and 13 Jbeta primers were used. The protocol was immunoSEQ multiplex PCR, while the TCRdb copy is restricted to in-frame clones and leaves out a portion. The data contain 45,000 to 65,000 clones, about four fifths of them singletons. The sample taken for sequencing was PBMCs. Receptor source: a woman aged 18-30 years in good health and CMV-seronegative.

The genes are TRBV6-1 and TRBJ1-2, with 8 bases matching TRBD1. The trim removed 5 bases at V and 7 bases at J, leaving 6 bases unmatched. Germline V gene sequence: CDR1 MNHNS, CDR2 SASEGT. The CDR3 is 13 residues long. The CDR3 sequence: CASSKRDRSGYTF. The CDR3 DNA reads TGTGCCAGCAGTAAACGGGACAGGTCTGGCTACACCTTC.

The genes are TRBV6-1 and TRBJ2-2; D call uncertain. This CDR3 has 15 amino acids. V lost 2 bases and J 3 bases, leaving 10 bases between the germline ends. Germline V gene sequence: CDR1 MNHNS, CDR2 SASEGT. This CDR3 reads CASSESPSYTGELFF. As DNA, the CDR3 is TGTGCCAGCAGTGAAAGCCCGAGTTACACCGGGGAGCTGTTTTTT.

The genes are TRBV7-6 and TRBJ1-1, with D possibly being TRBD1 (6 bases). V lost 1 base to trimming and J lost 4 bases, with 13 bases between them. Germline V CDR1 and CDR2: SGHVS, FNYEAQ. This CDR3 comprises 15 residues. CDR3 region: CASSLGGLRTTEAFF. The CDR3 region has the DNA TGTGCCAGCAGCTTAGGGGGGCTGCGTACCACTGAAGCTTTCTTT.

In nucleotides, the CDR3 is TGCAGTGCTAGCGGGACCGGGGAGCTGTTTTTT. It specifies CSASGTGELFF. J is TRBJ2-2 and V is TRBV20-1; D gene uncertain. The CDR3 covers 11 residues. V gave up 3 bases and J gave up 5 bases, with 4 bases separating them. Looked up from germline, CDR1 is DFQATT and CDR2 is SNEGSKA (reference sequence).

The chain carries TRBV27 and TRBJ2-3, with 12 bases fitting TRBD2. Unmatched junction bases numbered 6, after V lost 8 bases and J lost 3 bases. This CDR3 is built from 15 residues. Looked up from germline, CDR1 is MNHEY and CDR2 is SMNVEV (reference sequence). CDR3 nucleotide sequence: TGTGCCAGCCAAGGTGGACTAGCGGGGACAGATACGCAGTATTTT. Amino acid sequence: CASQGGLAGTDTQYF.

This clone was detected only a few times. The rearrangement uses TRBV4-1 and TRBJ1-2; D perhaps matches TRBD1 (5 bases). The V gene's germline CDR1 is MGHRA and CDR2 YSYEKL. The CDR3 is made up of 13 amino acids. V was pared by 1 base and J by 5 bases, with 8 bases between. DNA of the CDR3: TGCGCCAGCAGCCAAGCAGGGCAGTATGGCTACACCTTC. This sequence encodes CASSQAGQYGYTF.

The chain carries TRBV7-3 and TRBJ2-5; D call uncertain. Trimming stripped 5 bases from V and 11 bases from J, with 12 bases between. Germline values: CDR1 SGHTA, CDR2 FQGTGA. CDR3 length: 11 amino acids. The CDR3 DNA sequence: TGTGCCAGCAGCCTCAATAGAGAGCAGTACTTC. The encoded protein is CASSLNREQYF.